A single sample gave rise to the 9 T cell receptor beta chains below, sequenced in a study of shared clonotypes between healthy human individuals. Libraries were prepared by immunoSEQ multiplex PCR; TCRdb keeps only in-frame clonotypes and omits some of them. This table holds about 2.1 million clones, 90% to 95% found once. CD45RO negativity and positive selection for CCR7 defined naive CD8 cells, a population that excluded terminally differentiated effector memory CD45RA+ cells. Sequencing was carried out using naive CD8+ T cells from PBMCs. Every receptor here comes from a man younger than 30 in good health. Some clones in this sample may be carry-over from other donors' samples.

This clone has just a few counts. This chain joins TRBV19 and TRBJ1-1, with D unresolved. The CDR3 runs to 14 residues. Germline CDR1 is LNHDA and CDR2 is SQIVND (reference sequence). Trimming took 5 bases from V and 0 from J, leaving 10 bases between them. DNA of the CDR3: TGTGCCAGTAGTCCCCCTGGCGTGAACACTGAAGCTTTCTTT. It specifies CASSPPGVNTEAFF.

V and J are TRBV13 and TRBJ2-5, with a possible D match to TRBD1 (7 bases). Germline V gene data show CDR1 as PRHDT and CDR2 as FYEKMQ (reference sequence). Trimming removed 3 bases at V and 5 bases at J, with 16 bases between. The CDR3 length is 15 residues. In DNA form, the CDR3 reads TGTGCCAGCAGCTTCCCAGGGGGGCGGCAGGAGACCCAGTACTTC. Protein: CASSFPGGRQETQYF.

The CDR3 DNA is TGCGCCAGCAGCCAAGTGCCACACTACGAGCAGTACTTC. This sequence encodes CASSQVPHYEQYF. The rearrangement links TRBV4-1 to TRBJ2-7, with unresolved D. Trimming cost V 1 base and J 3 bases, with 7 bases left between them. CDR3 length equals 13 residues. CDR1 MGHRA and CDR2 YSYEKL come from the germline V gene.

In its sample, this clone was seen once. The chain combines TRBV19 with TRBJ1-1; unclear D gene. From germline, CDR1 is LNHDA and CDR2 SQIVND (reference sequence). Trimming removed 3 bases from V and 4 bases from J, with 3 bases in between. This CDR3 contains 11 residues. CDR3 in amino acids: CASSIATEAFF. CDR3 DNA: TGTGCCAGTAGTATTGCCACTGAAGCTTTCTTT.

V is TRBV5-5 and J is TRBJ2-3; tentative D call: TRBD2 (5 bases). CDR1 and CDR2 (germline): SGHKS, YYEKEE (reference sequence). This CDR3 has 17 amino acids. Trimming stripped 4 bases from V and 3 bases from J, with 21 bases between. The CDR3 DNA reads as TGTGCCAGCAGCCCTGGAGGATGGCTAAAGGCGACAGATACGCAGTATTTT. Translated: CASSPGGWLKATDTQYF. Complete variable domain (other parts from reference TRBV5-5 and TRBJ2-3): DAGVTQSPTHLIKTRGQQVTLRCSPISGHKSVSWYQQVLGQGPQFIFQYYEKEERGRGNFPDRFSARQFPNYSSELNVNALLLGDSALYLCASSPGGWLKATDTQYFGPGTRLTVL.

This clone was seen a single time. This chain connects TRBV6-5 to TRBJ1-1; D is undetermined. CDR3 length: 13 amino acids. The germline CDR1 and CDR2 sequences are MNHEY and SVGAGI. V dropped 0 bases and J dropped 5 bases, with 7 bases sitting between them. The CDR3 region has the DNA TGTGCCAGCAGTTACTCCGACTGGACTGAAGCTTTCTTT. Protein: CASSYSDWTEAFF.

V usage is TRBV7-8 and J usage is TRBJ1-1; 7 positions match TRBD1. The ends lost 5 bases at V and 3 bases at J; junction bases unmatched: 9. Germline V lookup: CDR1 SGHVS, CDR2 FQNEAQ. The CDR3 runs to 15 residues. In DNA form, the CDR3 reads TGTGCCAGCAGCCTAGGAGGGGGCGCGGACACTGAAGCTTTCTTT. It translates to CASSLGGGADTEAFF.

This chain joins TRBV6-1 and TRBJ1-2; TRBD1 agrees at 9 bases. CDR3 length: 15 amino acids. Germline V gene data show CDR1 as MNHNS and CDR2 as SASEGT. Unmatched junction bases numbered 7, after V lost 6 bases and J lost 2 bases. Here the CDR3 reads CASSLRQGVNYGYTF. The CDR3 DNA sequence: TGTGCCAGCAGCCTTCGACAGGGGGTAAACTATGGCTACACCTTC.

The V call is TRBV5-5, the J call TRBJ1-5; TRBD1 aligns across 7 bases. CDR3 length: 15 amino acids. Germline V gene lookup returns CDR1 SGHKS and CDR2 YYEKEE (reference sequence). V shed 4 bases and J 6 bases; nucleotides not matched to a gene: 10. CDR3 sequence reads: CASSPSRGSTQPQHF. The CDR3, as DNA: TGTGCCAGCAGCCCGAGCAGGGGGAGTACTCAGCCCCAGCATTTT.